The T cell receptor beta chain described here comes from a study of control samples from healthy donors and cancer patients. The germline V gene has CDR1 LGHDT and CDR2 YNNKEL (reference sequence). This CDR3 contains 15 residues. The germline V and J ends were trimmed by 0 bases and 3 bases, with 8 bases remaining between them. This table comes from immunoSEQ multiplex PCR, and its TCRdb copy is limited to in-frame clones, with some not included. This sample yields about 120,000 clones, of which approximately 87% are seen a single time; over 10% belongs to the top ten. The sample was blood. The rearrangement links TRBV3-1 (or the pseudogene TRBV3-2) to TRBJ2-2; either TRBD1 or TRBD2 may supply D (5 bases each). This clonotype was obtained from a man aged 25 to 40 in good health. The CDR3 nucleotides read TGTGCCAGCAGCCAAGAGGGGACGTACACCGGGGAGCTGTTTTTT. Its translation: CASSQEGTYTGELFF.